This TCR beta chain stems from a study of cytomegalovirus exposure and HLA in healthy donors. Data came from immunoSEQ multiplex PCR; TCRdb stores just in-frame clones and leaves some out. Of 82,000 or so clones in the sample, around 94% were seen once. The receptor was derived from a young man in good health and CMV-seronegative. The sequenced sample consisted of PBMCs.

In nucleotides, the CDR3 is TGTGCCAGCAGTGATCTAGCGGGAGTGCTGAATGAGCAGTTCTTC. Protein product: CASSDLAGVLNEQFF. The chain employs TRBV2 and TRBJ2-1, with 10 positions matching TRBD2. From germline, CDR1 is SNHLY and CDR2 FYNNEI. The CDR3 is made up of 15 amino acids. The V segment lost 3 bases and the J segment 7 bases; nucleotides outside the gene matches: 6.